This TCR beta chain was captured by sequencing in a study of graft-versus-host responses after intestinal transplantation. Study details: Every one of the recipients received anti-thymocyte globulin induction and afterwards took tacrolimus and steroids for 3 to 4 years.

Whole-study findings and limits: Recipient marrow showed GvH clones, some seen first in ileum or blood. Declining HvG levels early post-transplant were linked to peak circulating GvH clone levels.

The assay was immunoSEQ multiplex PCR, and TCRdb's table has in-frame clones only and misses some. The data hold approximately 90,000 clones, with less than 90% observed a single time. The length of the CDR3 is 15 residues. Germline lookup yields CDR1 SNHLY and CDR2 FYNNEI. J gave up 4 bases and V 1 base, and 6 bases lay outside the gene matches. Notes on this clone: What it recognizes is unknown.

The input for sequencing was unstimulated CD4+ T cells sorted from spleen or lymph node cells, taken before transplant. The TCR was taken from a human donor who was the organ donor for an intestinal transplant. The chain has TRBV2 and TRBJ2-7; 8 bases map to TRBD2. As DNA, the CDR3 is TGTGCCAGCAGTGAAGTAAGCGGGAGTAATTACGAGCAGTACTTC. Protein product: CASSEVSGSNYEQYF.